Listed below are T cell receptor beta chains from one sample, sequenced in a study of blood T cells in healthy people across ages. A single record per CDR3 protein comes from TCRdb applying MiXCR to the 5' RACE reads. Of 1.2 million to 1.5 million distinct CDR3 sequences listed, around 59% were seen once; the top ten hold approximately 7%. The source material was blood. The source is a man aged 18 to 29 in good health. CDR3s include the opening cysteine and the closing phenylalanine or tryptophan. A D gene is named only where the DNA matches it firmly. A clone size is listed for some rows: how often the clone was seen (once, few, many), or a class if it is expanded.

cdr3_aa cdr3_nt v_call clone_size j_call d_call
CATVTGRNEQFF TGTGCCACTGTGACAGGGCGAAATGAGCAGTTCTTC TRBV10-3 - TRBJ2-1 TRBD1
CASSFGTGGTYEQYF TGTGCCAGCAGTTTCGGGACAGGGGGTACCTACGAGCAGTACTTC TRBV28 - TRBJ2-7 TRBD1
CSALTGTAEQYF TGCAGTGCTCTGACAGGTACCGCCGAGCAGTACTTC TRBV20-1 - TRBJ2-7 -
CASSQDGPSGSSGANVLTF TGCGCCAGCAGCCAAGATGGGCCTAGCGGTAGCTCTGGGGCCAACGTCCTGACTTTC TRBV4-3 - TRBJ2-6 TRBD2
CSASGTRSEQYF TGCAGTGCTTCCGGGACTAGAAGCGAGCAGTACTTC TRBV20-1 - TRBJ2-7 TRBD2
CASSYPGLAVYNEQFF TGTGCCAGCAGCTACCCGGGACTAGCGGTATACAATGAGCAGTTCTTC TRBV7-9 - TRBJ2-1 TRBD2
CASSFALNTEAFF TGTGCCAGCAGTTTCGCCCTAAACACTGAAGCTTTCTTT TRBV27 - TRBJ1-1 -
CASSGPRSMNTEAFF TGTGCCAGCAGTGGTCCGCGCTCCATGAACACTGAAGCTTTCTTT TRBV6-5 - TRBJ1-1 -
CASRDGTGGLNTEAFF TGTGCCAGCAGGGACGGGACAGGGGGACTGAACACTGAAGCTTTCTTT TRBV9 - TRBJ1-1 TRBD1
CASNWQGGGYTF TGTGCCAGCAACTGGCAGGGAGGTGGCTACACCTTC TRBV25-1 - TRBJ1-2 -
CASSQDPGRGLVLYGYTF TGCGCCAGCAGCCAAGATCCAGGCAGGGGCCTTGTACTTTATGGCTACACCTTC TRBV4-3 - TRBJ1-2 -
CATSEGSPSENIQYF TGTGCCACCAGCGAGGGGAGCCCCTCCGAAAACATTCAGTACTTC TRBV15 - TRBJ2-4 -
CASSQVGLSQDTQYF TGTGCCAGCAGCCAAGTGGGGTTGAGTCAGGATACGCAGTATTTT TRBV4-2 - TRBJ2-3 -
CASIPFSEKCPYEQYF TGTGCCAGCATCCCGTTTTCGGAAAAGTGCCCCTACGAGCAGTACTTC TRBV7-6 few TRBJ2-7 -
CSARGFQVTQRNSPLHF TGCAGTGCTAGAGGGTTTCAGGTAACCCAGAGAAATTCACCCCTCCACTTT TRBV20-1 - TRBJ1-6 -
CASSPGLAGERSYEQYF TGTGCCAGCTCACCGGGACTAGCGGGAGAGCGCTCCTACGAGCAGTACTTC TRBV18 - TRBJ2-7 TRBD2
CSVAGTVLYNEQFF TGCAGCGTTGCTGGGACAGTCCTATACAATGAGCAGTTCTTC TRBV29-1 few TRBJ2-1 TRBD1
CASSRREGQETQYF TGTGCCAGCAGCCGACGGGAGGGACAAGAGACCCAGTACTTC TRBV14 - TRBJ2-5 TRBD2